The present T cell receptor (beta chain) was sequenced within a study of CD8+ T cells in alopecia areata (dated by TCRdb to about 2018). About the investigation overall: High-throughput TCRbeta sequencing was used to examine T cell clonal expansion in alopecia areata in both the C3H/HeJ mouse model and human patients. On the human side, TCRbeta sequencing was run on scalp tissue and on sorted CD4+ and CD8+ peripheral blood T cells from healthy controls and from alopecia areata patients with either patchy or totalis/universalis disease. Scalp clonality was compared among normal scalp (n=4), patchy alopecia areata scalp (n=8), and alopecia totalis/universalis scalp (n=8). The RNA source kit depended on sample type: the PAXgene miRNA kit for fixed scalp, the miRNeasy kit for PBMCs, and the RNeasy kit for mouse skin. TCRbeta CDR3 regions were amplified by immunoSEQ multiplex PCR with 35 Vbeta forward and 13 Jbeta reverse primers.

As to this clone: Its antigen is not yet known. Base qualities are not provided; no much larger clone lies one nucleotide away.

Receptor amplification or capture employed the immunoSEQ multiplex PCR assay. To provide template for TCR sequencing, every sample had RNA extracted and reverse transcribed into cDNA. First-strand cDNA was synthesized with SuperScript III using a 2:1 mix of oligo-dT and random hexamers. Amplification bias was assessed with a synthetic immune receptor repertoire, and residual bias was removed computationally. The authors' analysis ran thus. Raw reads were preprocessed for error removal, and CDR3 was defined according to IMGT conventions as running from the conserved cysteine to phenylalanine. Clonality was computed as 1 minus the Shannon entropy, with the entropy normalized by log2 of the number of productive unique TCRs. CD4 or CD8 identity of scalp clones was inferred by cross-referencing scalp TCRbeta sequences with sorted blood CD4 and CD8 repertoires. In TCRdb, the immuneACCESS table is reduced to in-frame sequences with V and J assigned. These tables do not hold every clone; where another copy was compared, an unresolved V gene accounts for under half, and the others remain unexplained. V and J calls and clone size come straight from that table; D and trimming were deduced from the DNA. This sample is represented by about 120,000 clones; approximately 60% of them were singletons. Around 2.8% of the sample belongs to the ten largest clones.

PBMCs were isolated by density centrifugation and stained for CD3, CD4 and CD8, and CD4+ and CD8+ T cells were sorted on a FACSAria. Unaffected controls provided scalp biopsies and blood samples. Results the study describes overall, beyond this receptor: Shared TCR sequences between patients were less evident than in mice, which may be partly attributable to HLA diversity in the patient population. Lesional scalp, especially in alopecia totalis/universalis, showed higher clonality and more expanded CD8+ clones than normal scalp, suggesting antigenic drive. Unlike mouse skin, where gammadelta T cells dominate, normal human skin contains resident alphabeta T cells that get sequenced too, which complicates analysis of the scalp TCR repertoire.

The sequencing sample was made of CD4+ T cells sorted from blood. The clonotype originates from a human donor in good health.

In nucleotides, the sequence is TGTGCCAGCAGTGATGGGCAGGCGGACCTCTATGGCTACACCTTC. Translated, this is CASSDGQADLYGYTF. This sequence uses TRBV6-4 and TRBJ1-2, with the D gene not clear enough to name. Taken from the germline V gene, the CDR1 and CDR2 loops are MRHNA and SNTAGT. There are 15 amino acids in the CDR3, from cysteine to phenylalanine inclusive. Only the CDR3 DNA is retained, 45 bases long and in frame from the first base. Trimming at the junction amounts to 3 bases on V and 4 bases on J, and the germline ends lie 15 bases apart.